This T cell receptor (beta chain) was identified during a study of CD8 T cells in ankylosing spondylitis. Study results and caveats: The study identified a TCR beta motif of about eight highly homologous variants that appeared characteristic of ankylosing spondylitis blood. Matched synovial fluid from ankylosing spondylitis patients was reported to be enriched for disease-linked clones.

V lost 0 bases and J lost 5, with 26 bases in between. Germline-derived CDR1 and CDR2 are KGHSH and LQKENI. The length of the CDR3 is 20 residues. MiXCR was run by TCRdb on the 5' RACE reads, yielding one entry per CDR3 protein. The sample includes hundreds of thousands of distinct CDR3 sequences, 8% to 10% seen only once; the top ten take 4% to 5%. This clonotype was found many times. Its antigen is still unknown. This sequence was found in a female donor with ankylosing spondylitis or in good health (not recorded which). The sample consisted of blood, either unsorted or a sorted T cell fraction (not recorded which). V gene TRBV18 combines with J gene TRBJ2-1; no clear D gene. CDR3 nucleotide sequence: TGTGCCAGCTCACCACCGTGGCAGTTAACCTCCCATGTACGCCACAATGAGCAGTTCTTC. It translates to CASSPPWQLTSHVRHNEQFF.